The rows below give T cell receptor beta chains drawn from one sample of a study of regulatory T cells in long-lasting Graves disease. One entry per CDR3 protein, called by TCRdb with MiXCR from the multiplex PCR reads. Of 200,000 to 250,000 distinct CDR3 sequences listed, around 21% are singletons. The source material was peripheral blood mononuclear cells (PBMCs), sampled at new diagnosis, from a patient treated with antithyroid drugs. The origin of the receptors is a female donor with Graves disease. The CDR3 runs from the conserved cysteine through the conserved F or W. A D gene is named only where the DNA matches it firmly. Where a row states a size, it is once, few, many or the class of an expanded clone; other rows omit it.

j_call,clone_size,d_call,v_call,cdr3_nt,cdr3_aa
TRBJ2-1,many,-,TRBV5-1,TGCGCCAGCAGCTGGGAGGACAGCTACAATGAGCAGTTCTTC,CASSWEDSYNEQFF
TRBJ1-1,many,-,TRBV6-2/TRBV6-3,TGTGCCAGTTCAAATACGGGGGGAGACGACACTGAAGCTTTCTTT,CASSNTGGDDTEAFF
TRBJ2-7,many,-,TRBV10-3,TGTGCCATCAGTGACACGAATTTGGTCGTGCACGAGCAGTACTTC,CAISDTNLVVHEQYF
TRBJ2-7,many,-,TRBV4-2,TGTGCCAGCAGCCCCTTTGAGCAGGGTGGGGAGCAGTACTTC,CASSPFEQGGEQYF
TRBJ2-1,few,-,TRBV7-8,TGTGCCAGCAGCGTAGACACTTTTGTTCGGAATGAGCAGCTCTTC,CASSVDTFVRNEQLF
TRBJ2-7,many,TRBD2,TRBV2,TGTGCCAGCAGACCTAGCGGGAGTTCGTACGAGCAGTACTTC,CASRPSGSSYEQYF
TRBJ2-7,-,-,TRBV20-1,TGCAGTGCGGCGGACAGTTCCTACGAGCAGTACTTC,CSAADSSYEQYF
TRBJ2-4,-,TRBD1,TRBV7-2,TGTGCCAGCAGCTACGGACAGGGGGGTCAGTACTTC,CASSYGQGGQYF
TRBJ2-3,many,-,TRBV6-1,TGTGCCAGCACGGACTCCGGACTAATGGCAGATACGCAGTATTTT,CASTDSGLMADTQYF
TRBJ2-1,many,TRBD1,TRBV19,TGTGCCAGTAGTCCTGGACAGGGAGTTAGTAATGAGCAGTTCTTC,CASSPGQGVSNEQFF
TRBJ1-5,many,-,TRBV27,TGTGCCAGCAGCCCCCGGTCAAGCGGATATAGCAATCAGCCCCAGCATTTT,CASSPRSSGYSNQPQHF
TRBJ2-5,-,TRBD2,TRBV6-9,TGTGCCAGCAGTTATGGAACTAGCGGGGGGCCGCAAGAGACCCAGTACTTC,CASSYGTSGGPQETQYF
TRBJ2-7,many,-,TRBV27,TGTGCCAGCAGTTTACGGAGAACCTACGAGCAGTACTTC,CASSLRRTYEQYF
TRBJ1-2,many,TRBD1,TRBV27,TGTGCCAGCAGTTCACGACAGGGGGCGTTAGTTGGCTACACCTTC,CASSSRQGALVGYTF
TRBJ1-1,many,-,TRBV28,TGTGCCAGCAGTTTGCCCCTAATGCGGACTGAAGCTTTCTTT,CASSLPLMRTEAFF
TRBJ1-6,many,-,TRBV9,TGTGCCAGCAGCCTCCGGGACGCAAATTCACCCCTCCACTTT,CASSLRDANSPLHF
TRBJ2-3,many,TRBD2,TRBV5-4,TGTGCCAGCGCCAACCGTCGACTAGCGGGAGATCCCGATACGCAGTATTTT,CASANRRLAGDPDTQYF
TRBJ2-1,many,-,TRBV29-1,TGCAGCGTTGAATCTAGTCTGGGTGAGCAGTTCTTC,CSVESSLGEQFF
TRBJ1-3,-,-,TRBV7-3,TGTGCCAGCAGCGTAGGAGGGTTTGGAAACACCATATATTTT,CASSVGGFGNTIYF
TRBJ1-5,many,-,TRBV20-1,TGCAGTGCTAGAGAGGGGCGCGGGGGTCAGCCCCAGCATTTT,CSAREGRGGQPQHF
TRBJ2-2,many,-,TRBV12-3/TRBV12-4,TGTGCCAGCAGTTTGGACGGATCGAACACCGGGGAGCTGTTTTTT,CASSLDGSNTGELFF
TRBJ1-1,few,-,TRBV12-3/TRBV12-4,TGTGCCAGCAGTCCAGGGGAGCCGTCTGAAGCTTTCTTT,CASSPGEPSEAFF
TRBJ2-3,many,TRBD1,TRBV7-2,TGTGCCAGCAGCTCCGGCCCGGGACAGGGGAGGGATACGCAGTATTTT,CASSSGPGQGRDTQYF
TRBJ2-4,few,-,TRBV28,TGTGCCAGCAGGCCCAATACCGGGGTCCACATTCAGTACTTC,CASRPNTGVHIQYF
TRBJ2-4,many,-,TRBV6-2/TRBV6-3,TGTGCCAGCAGTTACTGGGGGGAGGCCAAAAACATTCAGTACTTC,CASSYWGEAKNIQYF
TRBJ2-5,-,TRBD1,TRBV4-1,TGCGCCAGCAGCCAAGTAGGGGGTCCCGGGACAGGGGATTTC,CASSQVGGPGTGDF